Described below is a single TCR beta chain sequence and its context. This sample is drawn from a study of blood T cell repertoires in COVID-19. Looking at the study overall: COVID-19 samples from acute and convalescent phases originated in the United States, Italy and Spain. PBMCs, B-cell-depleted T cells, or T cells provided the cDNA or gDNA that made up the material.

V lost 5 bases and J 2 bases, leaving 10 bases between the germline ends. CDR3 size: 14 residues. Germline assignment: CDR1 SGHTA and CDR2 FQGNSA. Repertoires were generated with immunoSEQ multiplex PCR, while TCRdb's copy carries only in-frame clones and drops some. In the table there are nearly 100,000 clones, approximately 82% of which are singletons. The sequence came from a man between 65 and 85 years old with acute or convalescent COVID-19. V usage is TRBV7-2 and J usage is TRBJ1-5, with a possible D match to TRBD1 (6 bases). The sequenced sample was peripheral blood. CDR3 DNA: TGTGCCAGCAGCGCCCGACAGGGCAATCAGCCCCAGCATTTT. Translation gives CASSARQGNQPQHF.